The 19 T cell receptor beta chains listed next were all sequenced from one sample in a study of blood T cell repertoires in COVID-19. Using immunoSEQ multiplex PCR, the repertoire was profiled, and TCRdb retains in-frame clones only, with some absent. Of around 190,000 clones listed, about 82% are singletons. The sample taken for sequencing was PBMCs or T cells enriched from blood (not recorded which). The receptors here all came from a man aged 35 to 55 with acute COVID-19.

This sequence joins TRBV2 and TRBJ2-2; TRBD2 might be the D (6 bases). The V end lost 5 bases, the J end lost 2 bases, and 12 bases lay between the germline ends. CDR1 is SNHLY, CDR2 FYNNEI, per germline. The CDR3 loop spans 15 amino acids. CDR3 amino acids: CASSYSGTNTGELFF. DNA for the CDR3: TGTGCCAGCAGTTACTCCGGGACTAACACCGGGGAGCTGTTTTTT.

J is TRBJ1-5 and V is TRBV4-1, with D perhaps TRBD1 (5 bases). The CDR3 length is 14 residues. Germline loops: CDR1 MGHRA, CDR2 YSYEKL. V was cut by 0 bases and J by 5 bases, with 8 bases left in between. The CDR3 region has the DNA TGCGCCAGCAGCCAAGATCGGGGGTATCAGCCCCAGCATTTT. This sequence encodes CASSQDRGYQPQHF.

V gene TRBV24-1 combines with J gene TRBJ2-3, with TRBD2 identical over 7 bases. Germline V gene lookup returns CDR1 KGHDR and CDR2 SFDVKD. The CDR3 totals 15 residues. Trimming at V came to 3 bases and at J to 3 bases, leaving 5 bases not matched to a gene. The CDR3 loop reads CATSDNKRGTDTQYF. The CDR3 nucleotides are TGTGCCACCAGTGATAACAAGCGGGGTACAGATACGCAGTATTTT.

The rearrangement uses TRBV7-9 and TRBJ2-3; 8 bases map to TRBD2. The CDR3 consists of 16 residues. The germline gives CDR1 SEHNR, CDR2 FQNEAQ (reference sequence). Trimming removed 5 bases from V and 3 bases from J; junction bases left unmatched: 10. The CDR3, as DNA: TGTGCCAGCAGCCACTCGGGGCCGGGGGGGACAGATACGCAGTATTTT. Amino acid sequence: CASSHSGPGGTDTQYF.

In this sample, this clone turned up a few times. The rearrangement joins TRBV5-1 to TRBJ1-2; tentatively, D is TRBD1 (5 bases). Trimming stripped 6 bases from V and 4 bases from J, with 16 bases between. CDR3 length: 14 residues. Germline CDR1 is SGHRS and CDR2 is YFSETQ. The CDR3 region is CASTLGGSLYGYTF. CDR3 DNA: TGCGCCAGCACCCTTGGGGGGAGTCTCTATGGCTACACCTTC.

This clone was seen a handful of times. The chain has TRBV7-6 and TRBJ1-4; D might be TRBD1 (5 bases). The V gene lost 5 bases and the J gene lost 7 bases, with 17 bases spanning the gap. CDR1 and CDR2 (germline): SGHVS, FNYEAQ. This CDR3 spans 15 amino acids. The DNA of the CDR3 is TGTGCCAGCAGCCACCGGGGGGGGGTAGTTGAAAAACTGTTTTTT. This gives the protein CASSHRGGVVEKLFF.

This chain connects TRBV2 to TRBJ2-3, with a tentative D call TRBD2 (6 bases). This CDR3 has 15 residues. The germline V and J ends were trimmed by 7 bases and 1 base, with 15 bases remaining between them. CDR1 SNHLY and CDR2 FYNNEI come from the germline V gene. This CDR3 reads CASIALGGGTDTQYF. For the CDR3, the DNA is TGTGCCAGCATTGCGCTGGGGGGAGGCACAGATACGCAGTATTTT. Variable domain in full (rest from reference TRBV2 and TRBJ2-3): EPEVTQTPSHQVTQMGQEVILRCVPISNHLYFYWYRQILGQKVEFLVSFYNNEISEKSEIFDDQFSVERPDGSNFTLKIRSTKLEDSAMYFCASIALGGGTDTQYFGPGTRLTVL.

In DNA form, the CDR3 reads TGCGCCAGCAGCCAAGAAAAGGCGGACAGGGCTTCCTACGAGCAGTACTTC. Translated: CASSQEKADRASYEQYF. The chain joins TRBV4-1 to TRBJ2-7, with 8 bases fitting TRBD1. The CDR3 is 17 amino acids. V lost 0 bases and J lost 1; bases outside the gene matches: 8. Germline V gene lookup returns CDR1 MGHRA and CDR2 YSYEKL.

This chain links TRBV27 with TRBJ1-1; 8 nucleotides agree with TRBD1. Germline V lookup: CDR1 MNHEY, CDR2 SMNVEV (reference sequence). The CDR3 totals 15 residues. J gave up 7 bases and V 8 bases, and 15 bases lay outside the gene matches. The CDR3 here is CASHRTDRGLGEAFF. The CDR3 DNA follows: TGTGCCAGCCACAGAACTGACAGGGGCTTAGGTGAAGCTTTCTTT.

The chain recombines TRBV7-3 with TRBJ2-7; weak D call: TRBD1 (7 bases). Germline V gene lookup returns CDR1 SGHTA and CDR2 FQGTGA. This CDR3 spans 16 amino acids. V lost 5 bases to trimming and J lost 7 bases, with 24 bases between them. CDR3 bases: TGTGCCAGCAGCAGGGGGCAGGGACTCAAATTGGGAGAGCAGTACTTC. Protein product: CASSRGQGLKLGEQYF.

CDR3 DNA: TGTGCCAGCAGTCCGGACTTCGGGCAGTACTTC. This translates into CASSPDFGQYF. The rearrangement joins TRBV25-1 to TRBJ2-7; possible D gene TRBD2, 5 bases. CDR1 and CDR2 (germline): MGHDK, SYGVNS. The CDR3 sequence is 11 residues long. V was clipped by 5 bases and J by 9 bases, with 11 bases between them.

The V call is TRBV14, the J call TRBJ1-4; 9 bases line up with TRBD1. V was clipped by 4 bases and J by 10 bases; unmatched bases: 4. Germline values: CDR1 SGHDN, CDR2 FVKESK. CDR3 length: 13 amino acids. The CDR3: CASSPGQGGKLFF. The CDR3 nucleotides read TGTGCCAGCAGCCCGGGACAGGGAGGAAAACTGTTTTTT.

The chain is built from TRBV2 and TRBJ2-7, with 9 bases aligning to TRBD2. The trim removed 11 bases at V and 2 bases at J, leaving 7 bases unmatched. In germline, CDR1 is SNHLY, CDR2 FYNNEI. The CDR3 has 13 residues. The CDR3 sequence: CAGRTSVTYEQYF. The CDR3 DNA reads as TGTGCCGGACGGACTAGCGTAACCTACGAGCAGTACTTC.

J is TRBJ2-6 and V is TRBV28, with 7 bases aligning to TRBD2. This CDR3 region has 18 residues. V lost 2 bases and J lost 0; bases outside the gene matches: 7. CDR1 is MDHEN and CDR2 is SYDVKM in the germline V gene. In DNA, the CDR3 is TGTGCCAGCAGTTTAAGAGCGGGGATATCCTCTGGGGCCAACGTCCTGACTTTC. It encodes CASSLRAGISSGANVLTF.

The rearrangement joins TRBV11-2 to TRBJ1-6, with 10 nucleotides matching TRBD1. Germline V CDR1 and CDR2: SGHAT, FQNNGV. CDR3 size: 16 residues. V lost 3 bases, J lost 7 bases, and 6 bases stayed unmatched. In nucleotides, the CDR3 is TGTGCCAGCAGCTTTAAGGGGACAGGGGTCAATTCACCCCTCCACTTT. Encoded protein: CASSFKGTGVNSPLHF.

The chain has TRBV5-1 and TRBJ2-2; perhaps TRBD1 as D (6 bases). The V gene lost 7 bases and the J gene lost 6 bases, with 19 bases spanning the gap. The germline gives CDR1 SGHRS, CDR2 YFSETQ. The CDR3 loop spans 15 amino acids. CDR3 bases: TGCGCCAGCGCCCGGGCAGGGGATGCTTCCGGGGAGCTGTTTTTT. It encodes CASARAGDASGELFF.

This clone was counted once. The rearrangement links TRBV9 to TRBJ2-3, with D possibly matching TRBD1 (6 bases). This CDR3 has 14 amino acids. CDR1 is SGDLS and CDR2 is YYNGEE in the germline V gene. V was trimmed by 5 bases and J by 0 bases, leaving 10 bases between them. DNA for the CDR3: TGTGCCAGCAGTCTAGGGGGAAGCACAGATACGCAGTATTTT. Its protein is CASSLGGSTDTQYF.

The chain couples TRBV30 to TRBJ2-7; 9 bases map to TRBD1. The CDR3 covers 13 residues. V dropped 3 bases and J dropped 2; count of bases not matched to a gene: 2. Germline CDR1 GTSNPN, CDR2 SVGIG (reference sequence). This CDR3 reads CAWRWTGAYEQYF. CDR3 sequence (DNA): TGTGCCTGGAGGTGGACAGGGGCCTACGAGCAGTACTTC. The entire variable domain, with the rest obtained from reference TRBV30 and TRBJ2-7, is as follows: SQTIHQWPATLVQPVGSPLSLECTVEGTSNPNLYWYRQAAGRGLQLLFYSVGIGQISSEVPQNLSASRPQDRQFILSSKKLLLSDSGFYLCAWRWTGAYEQYFGPGTRLTVT.

This clone is a singleton in its sample. The chain joins TRBV29-1 to TRBJ2-3; 9 bases are a match to TRBD1. This CDR3 comprises 17 residues. Germline V lookup: CDR1 SQVTM, CDR2 ANQGSEA. The ends lost 6 bases at V and 2 bases at J; junction bases unmatched: 15. DNA of the CDR3: TGCAGCGTGGACAGGGGTTTGTCACGTACCCTCACAGATACGCAGTATTTT. Protein: CSVDRGLSRTLTDTQYF.